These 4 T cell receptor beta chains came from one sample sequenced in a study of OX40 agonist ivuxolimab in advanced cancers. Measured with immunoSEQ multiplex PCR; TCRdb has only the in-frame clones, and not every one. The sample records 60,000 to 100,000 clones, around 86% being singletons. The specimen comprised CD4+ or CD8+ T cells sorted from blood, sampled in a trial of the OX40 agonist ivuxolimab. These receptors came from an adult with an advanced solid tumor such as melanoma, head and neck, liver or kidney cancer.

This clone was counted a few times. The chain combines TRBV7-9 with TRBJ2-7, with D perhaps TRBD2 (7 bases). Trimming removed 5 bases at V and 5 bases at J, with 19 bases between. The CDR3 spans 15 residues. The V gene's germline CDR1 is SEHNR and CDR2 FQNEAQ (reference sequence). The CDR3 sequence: CASSPGGFWENEQYF. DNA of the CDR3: TGTGCCAGCAGCCCGGGGGGCTTTTGGGAAAACGAGCAGTACTTC.

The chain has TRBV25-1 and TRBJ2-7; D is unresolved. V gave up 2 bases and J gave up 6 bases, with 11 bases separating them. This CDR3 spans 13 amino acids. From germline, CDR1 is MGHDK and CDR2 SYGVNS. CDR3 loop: CASSEGFILEQYF. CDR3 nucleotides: TGTGCCAGCAGTGAAGGTTTTATCCTCGAGCAGTACTTC.

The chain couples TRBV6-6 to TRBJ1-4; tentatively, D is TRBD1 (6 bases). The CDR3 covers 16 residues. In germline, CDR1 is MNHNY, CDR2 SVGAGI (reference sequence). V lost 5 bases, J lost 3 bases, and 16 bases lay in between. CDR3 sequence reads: CASSRQVSLSNEKLFF. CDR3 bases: TGTGCCAGCAGTCGACAGGTTTCTCTCTCTAATGAAAAACTGTTTTTT.

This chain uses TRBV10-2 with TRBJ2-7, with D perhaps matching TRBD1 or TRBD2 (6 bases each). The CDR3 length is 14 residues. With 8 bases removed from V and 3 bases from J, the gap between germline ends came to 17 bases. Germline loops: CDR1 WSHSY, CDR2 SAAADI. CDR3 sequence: CASLGGPGFYEQYF. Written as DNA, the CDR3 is TGCGCCAGCCTAGGGGGGCCCGGATTCTACGAGCAGTACTTC.